The clone carrying this T cell receptor beta chain was seen only a few times. Antigen: not known. These data originate in a study of CD4 T cells in relation to SARS-CoV-2 and coronaviruses. Turning to the study itself: After roughly eleven days of antigen culture, PBMC TCR beta CDR3s were sequenced.

CD4+ T cells from unexposed donors were obtained before the COVID-19 pandemic (2011-2018). CD4+ T cells were isolated from the cells after less than 13 days of culture. Sequencing was performed with immunoSEQ multiplex PCR; in TCRdb, only in-frame clones are kept and a portion is missing. The sample has about 25,000 clones, around 80% seen once. Between the trimmed V and J ends, which lost 5 bases and 7 bases, there was a span of 14 bases. CDR3 length: 14 residues. In germline, CDR1 is SGHTA, CDR2 FQGNSA. The source is a human donor in good health. What was sequenced was CD4+ T cells from PBMCs, cultured in vitro. J is TRBJ2-2 and V is TRBV7-2; TRBD2 might be the D (5 bases). The CDR3 sequence: CASSRASRGGELFF. As DNA, the CDR3 is TGTGCCAGCAGCCGGGCCTCTCGGGGCGGGGAGCTGTTTTTT.